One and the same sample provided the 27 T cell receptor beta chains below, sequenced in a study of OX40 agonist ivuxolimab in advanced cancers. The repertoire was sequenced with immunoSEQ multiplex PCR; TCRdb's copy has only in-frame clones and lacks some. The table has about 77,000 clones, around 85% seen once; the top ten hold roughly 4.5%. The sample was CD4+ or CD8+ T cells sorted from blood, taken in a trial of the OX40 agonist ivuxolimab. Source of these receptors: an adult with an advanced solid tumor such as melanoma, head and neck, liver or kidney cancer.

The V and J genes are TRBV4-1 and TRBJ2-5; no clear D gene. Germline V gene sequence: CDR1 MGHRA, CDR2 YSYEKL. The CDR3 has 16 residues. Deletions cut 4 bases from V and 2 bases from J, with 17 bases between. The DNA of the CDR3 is TGCGCCAGCAGCCCACCCTTCGGCGGAGTTCAAGAGACCCAGTACTTC. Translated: CASSPPFGGVQETQYF.

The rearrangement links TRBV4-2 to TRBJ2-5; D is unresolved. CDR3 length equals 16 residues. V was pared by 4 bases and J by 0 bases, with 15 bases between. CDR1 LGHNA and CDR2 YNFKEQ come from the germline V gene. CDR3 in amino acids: CASSPFGQKYQETQYF. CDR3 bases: TGTGCCAGCAGCCCTTTCGGGCAGAAGTACCAAGAGACCCAGTACTTC.

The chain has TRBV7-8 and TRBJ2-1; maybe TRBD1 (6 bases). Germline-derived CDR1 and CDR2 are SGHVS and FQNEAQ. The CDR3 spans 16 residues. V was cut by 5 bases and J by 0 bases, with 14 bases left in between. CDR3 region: CASSPQGKSSYNEQFF. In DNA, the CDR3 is TGTGCCAGCAGCCCCCAGGGGAAAAGCTCCTACAATGAGCAGTTCTTC. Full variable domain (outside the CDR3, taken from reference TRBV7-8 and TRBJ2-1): GAGVSQSPRYKVAKRGQDVALRCDPISGHVSLFWYQQALGQGPEFLTYFQNEAQLDKSGLPSDRFFAERPEGSVSTLKIQRTQQEDSAVYLCASSPQGKSSYNEQFFGPGTRLTVL.

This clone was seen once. CDR3 loop: CASTERDTDNEQFF. DNA for the CDR3: TGTGCCTCAACAGAGAGGGACACTGACAATGAGCAGTTCTTC. The chain employs TRBV10-3 and TRBJ2-1; a weak D match, TRBD1 (6 bases). Germline CDR1 and CDR2: ENHRY and SYGVKD. The CDR3 is made up of 14 amino acids. Trimming took off 11 bases at V and 5 bases at J, with 19 bases between the two ends.

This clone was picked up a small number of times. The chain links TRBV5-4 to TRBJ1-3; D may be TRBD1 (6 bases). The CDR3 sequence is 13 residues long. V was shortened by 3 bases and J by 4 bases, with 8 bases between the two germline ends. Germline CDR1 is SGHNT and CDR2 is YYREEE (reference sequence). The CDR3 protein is CASSSGTGNTIYF. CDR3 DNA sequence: TGTGCCAGCAGCTCCGGGACAGGAAACACCATATATTTT.

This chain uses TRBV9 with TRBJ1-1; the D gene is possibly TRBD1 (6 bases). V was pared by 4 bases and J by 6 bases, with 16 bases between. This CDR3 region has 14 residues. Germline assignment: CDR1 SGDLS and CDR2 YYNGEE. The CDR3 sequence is CASSPGTSLAEAFF. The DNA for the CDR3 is TGTGCCAGCAGCCCCGGGACAAGTCTTGCTGAAGCTTTCTTT. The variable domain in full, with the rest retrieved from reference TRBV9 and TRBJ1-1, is DSGVTQTPKHLITATGQRVTLRCSPRSGDLSVYWYQQSLDQGLQFLIQYYNGEERAKGNILERFSAQQFPDLHSELNLSSLELGDSALYFCASSPGTSLAEAFFGQGTRLTVV.

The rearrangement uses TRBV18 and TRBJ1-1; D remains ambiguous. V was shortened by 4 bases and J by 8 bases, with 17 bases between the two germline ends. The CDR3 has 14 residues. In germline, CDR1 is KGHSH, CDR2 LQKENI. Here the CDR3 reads CASSLGVAGVEAFF. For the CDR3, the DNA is TGTGCCAGCTCACTAGGAGTTGCAGGAGTCGAAGCTTTCTTT.

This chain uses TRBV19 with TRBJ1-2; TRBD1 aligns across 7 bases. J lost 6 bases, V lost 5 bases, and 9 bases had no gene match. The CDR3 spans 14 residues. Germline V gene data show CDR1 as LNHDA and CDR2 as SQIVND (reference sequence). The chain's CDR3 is CASSPTGTDNGYTF. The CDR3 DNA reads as TGTGCCAGTAGTCCAACCGGGACAGACAATGGCTACACCTTC.

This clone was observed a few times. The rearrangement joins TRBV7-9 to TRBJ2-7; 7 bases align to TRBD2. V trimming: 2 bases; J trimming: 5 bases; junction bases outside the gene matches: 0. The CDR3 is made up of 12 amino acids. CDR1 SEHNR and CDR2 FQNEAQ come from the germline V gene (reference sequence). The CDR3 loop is CASSLSGDEQYF. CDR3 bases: TGTGCCAGCAGCTTAAGCGGGGACGAGCAGTACTTC.

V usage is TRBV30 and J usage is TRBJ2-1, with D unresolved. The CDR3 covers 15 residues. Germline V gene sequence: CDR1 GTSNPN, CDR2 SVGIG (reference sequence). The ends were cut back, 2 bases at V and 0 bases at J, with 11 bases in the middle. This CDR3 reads CAWSTKARSYNEQFF. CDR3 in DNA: TGTGCCTGGAGTACCAAGGCCCGCTCCTACAATGAGCAGTTCTTC.

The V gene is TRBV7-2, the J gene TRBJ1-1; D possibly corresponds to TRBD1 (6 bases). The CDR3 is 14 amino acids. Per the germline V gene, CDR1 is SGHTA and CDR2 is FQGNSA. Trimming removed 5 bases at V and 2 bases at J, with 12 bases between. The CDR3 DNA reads TGTGCCAGCAGCCCCCAAGGGGGAAACACTGAAGCTTTCTTT. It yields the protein CASSPQGGNTEAFF.

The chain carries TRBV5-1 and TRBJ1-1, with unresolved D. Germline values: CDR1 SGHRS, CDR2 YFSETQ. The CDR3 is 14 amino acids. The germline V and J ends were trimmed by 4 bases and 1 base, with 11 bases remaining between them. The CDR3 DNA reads TGCGCCAGCAGCCGCCTGGCGGGGAACACTGAAGCTTTCTTT. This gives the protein CASSRLAGNTEAFF.

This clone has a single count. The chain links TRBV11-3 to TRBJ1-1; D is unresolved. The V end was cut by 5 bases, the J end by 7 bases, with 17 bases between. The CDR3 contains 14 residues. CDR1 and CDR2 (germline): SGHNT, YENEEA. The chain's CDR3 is CASSRGRSQDEAFF. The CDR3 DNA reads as TGTGCCAGCAGCCGCGGACGGTCCCAGGATGAAGCTTTCTTT.

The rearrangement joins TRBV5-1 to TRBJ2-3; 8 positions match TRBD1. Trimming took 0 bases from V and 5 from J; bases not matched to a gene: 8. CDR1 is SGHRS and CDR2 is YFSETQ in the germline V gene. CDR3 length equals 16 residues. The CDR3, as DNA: TGCGCCAGCAGCTTGGCTCCGGCAGGGGGCCTAGATACGCAGTATTTT. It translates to CASSLAPAGGLDTQYF.

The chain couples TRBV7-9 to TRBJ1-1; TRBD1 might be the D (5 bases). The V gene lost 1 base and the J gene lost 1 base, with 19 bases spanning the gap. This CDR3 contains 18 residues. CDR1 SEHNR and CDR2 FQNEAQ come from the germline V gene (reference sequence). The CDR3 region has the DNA TGTGCCAGCAGCTTAGAGGGGTATTTTGGGGGAAAGAACACTGAAGCTTTCTTT. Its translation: CASSLEGYFGGKNTEAFF. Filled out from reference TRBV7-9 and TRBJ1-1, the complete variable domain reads DTGVSQNPRHKITKRGQNVTFRCDPISEHNRLYWYRQTLGQGPEFLTYFQNEAQLEKSRLLSDRFSAERPKGSFSTLEIQRTEQGDSAMYLCASSLEGYFGGKNTEAFFGQGTRLTVV.

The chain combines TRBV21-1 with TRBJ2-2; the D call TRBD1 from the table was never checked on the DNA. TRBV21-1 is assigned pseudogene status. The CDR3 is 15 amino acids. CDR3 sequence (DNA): TGTGCCAGCAGCTCCCGGGACAGGAACACCGGGGAGCTGTTTTTT. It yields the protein CASSSRDRNTGELFF.

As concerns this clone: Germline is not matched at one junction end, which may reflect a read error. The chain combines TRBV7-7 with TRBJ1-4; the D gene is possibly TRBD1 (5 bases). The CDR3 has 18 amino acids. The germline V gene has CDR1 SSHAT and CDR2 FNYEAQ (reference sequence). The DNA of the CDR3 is TGTGCTAGCAGCTTAGGGGCAGGGCAACTGGGGCTTAATGAAAAACTGTTTTTT. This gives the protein CASSLGAGQLGLNEKLFF.

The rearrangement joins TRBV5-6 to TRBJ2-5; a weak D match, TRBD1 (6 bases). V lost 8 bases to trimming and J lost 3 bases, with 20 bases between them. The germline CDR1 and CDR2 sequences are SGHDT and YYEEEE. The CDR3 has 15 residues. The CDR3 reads CASDLGGFGEETQYF. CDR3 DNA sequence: TGTGCCAGTGATCTAGGGGGATTTGGGGAAGAGACCCAGTACTTC.

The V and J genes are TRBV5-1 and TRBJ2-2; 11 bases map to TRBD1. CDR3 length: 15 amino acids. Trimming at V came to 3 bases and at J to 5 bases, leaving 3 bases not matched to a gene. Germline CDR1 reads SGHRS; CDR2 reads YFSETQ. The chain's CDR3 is CASSSGTGGTGELFF. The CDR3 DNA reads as TGCGCCAGCAGCTCCGGGACAGGGGGGACCGGGGAGCTGTTTTTT.

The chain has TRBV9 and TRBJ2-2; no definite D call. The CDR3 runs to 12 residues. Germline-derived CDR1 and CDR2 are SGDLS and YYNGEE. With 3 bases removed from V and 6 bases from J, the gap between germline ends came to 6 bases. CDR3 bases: TGTGCCAGCAGCGCTATGTCCGGGGAGCTGTTTTTT. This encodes CASSAMSGELFF. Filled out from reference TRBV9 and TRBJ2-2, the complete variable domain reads DSGVTQTPKHLITATGQRVTLRCSPRSGDLSVYWYQQSLDQGLQFLIQYYNGEERAKGNILERFSAQQFPDLHSELNLSSLELGDSALYFCASSAMSGELFFGEGSRLTVL.

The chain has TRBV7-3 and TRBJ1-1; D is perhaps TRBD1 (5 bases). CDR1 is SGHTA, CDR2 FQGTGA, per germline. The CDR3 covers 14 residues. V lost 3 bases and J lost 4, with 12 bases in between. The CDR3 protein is CASSFQGAGTEAFF. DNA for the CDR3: TGTGCCAGCAGCTTTCAAGGGGCGGGCACTGAAGCTTTCTTT.

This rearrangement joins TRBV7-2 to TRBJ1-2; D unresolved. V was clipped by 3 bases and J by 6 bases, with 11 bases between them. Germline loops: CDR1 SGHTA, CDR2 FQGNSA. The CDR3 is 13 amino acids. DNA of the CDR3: TGTGCCAGCAGCTTTAACTCGGGCCATGGCTACACCTTC. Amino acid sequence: CASSFNSGHGYTF.

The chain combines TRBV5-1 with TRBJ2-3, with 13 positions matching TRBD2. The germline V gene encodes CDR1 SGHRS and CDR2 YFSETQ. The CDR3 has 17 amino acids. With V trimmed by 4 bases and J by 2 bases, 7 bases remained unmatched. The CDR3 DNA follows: TGCGCCAGCAGCCAAGGACTAGCGGGGGCCCTCACAGATACGCAGTATTTT. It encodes CASSQGLAGALTDTQYF.

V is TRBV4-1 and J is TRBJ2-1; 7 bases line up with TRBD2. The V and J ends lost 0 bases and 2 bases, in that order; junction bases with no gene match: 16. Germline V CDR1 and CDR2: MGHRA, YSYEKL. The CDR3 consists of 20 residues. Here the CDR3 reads CASSQEGSGQTGAPYNEQFF. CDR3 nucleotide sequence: TGCGCCAGCAGCCAAGAGGGTAGCGGGCAAACGGGTGCCCCCTACAATGAGCAGTTCTTC.

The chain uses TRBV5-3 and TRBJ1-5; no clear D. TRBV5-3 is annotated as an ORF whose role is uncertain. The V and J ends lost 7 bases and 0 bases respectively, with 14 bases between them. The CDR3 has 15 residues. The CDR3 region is CARPGRRDSNQPQHF. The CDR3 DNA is TGTGCCAGACCAGGAAGGCGGGATAGCAATCAGCCCCAGCATTTT.

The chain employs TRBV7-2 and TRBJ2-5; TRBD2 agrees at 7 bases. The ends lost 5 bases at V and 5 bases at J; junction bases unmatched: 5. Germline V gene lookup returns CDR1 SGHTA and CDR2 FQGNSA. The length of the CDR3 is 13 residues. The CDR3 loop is CASSPSSGETQYF. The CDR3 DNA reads TGTGCCAGCAGCCCCAGTAGCGGGGAGACCCAGTACTTC. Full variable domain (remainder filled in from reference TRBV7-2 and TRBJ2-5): GAGVSQSPSNKVTEKGKDVELRCDPISGHTALYWYRQSLGQGLEFLIYFQGNSAPDKSGLPSDRFSAERTGGSVSTLTIQRTQQEDSAVYLCASSPSSGETQYFGPGTRLLVL.

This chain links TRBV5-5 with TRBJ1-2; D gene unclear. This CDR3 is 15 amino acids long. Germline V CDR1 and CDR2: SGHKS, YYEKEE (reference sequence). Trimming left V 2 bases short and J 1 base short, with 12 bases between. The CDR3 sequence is CASSLGPDHNYGYTF. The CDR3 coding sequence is TGTGCCAGCAGCTTAGGCCCGGACCATAACTATGGCTACACCTTC.